This TCR beta chain comes out of a study of blood T cell repertoires in COVID-19. V shed 3 bases and J 2 bases; nucleotides not matched to a gene: 12. The germline V gene encodes CDR1 SGHRS and CDR2 YFSETQ. The CDR3 extends over 18 amino acids. This clone was recorded only once. Assay: immunoSEQ multiplex PCR; the TCRdb copy retains only in-frame clones and omits some. The data show a few hundred thousand clones, 85% to 90% seen once. This chain uses TRBV5-1 with TRBJ2-3; 10 positions agree with TRBD2. This TCR was sampled from a woman in her twenties or thirties with COVID-19, enrolled during active disease. Sequenced sample: peripheral blood. This CDR3 is CASSSASGGLPLTDTQYF. CDR3 sequence (DNA): TGCGCCAGCAGCTCCGCTAGCGGGGGACTCCCCCTCACAGATACGCAGTATTTT.